Shown below are 17 T cell receptor beta chains from a single sample sequenced in a study of T cell repertoires in cytomegalovirus infection. Using its own MiXCR run on the reads, TCRdb lists one record per CDR3 protein. The sample lists some 390,000 distinct CDR3 sequences, 15% to 20% occurring once. The sample taken for sequencing was PBMCs. These TCRs come from a human donor in good health (CMV status not recorded). Some clones in this sample may be carry-over from other donors' samples.

This chain links TRBV2 with TRBJ1-4, with 9 bases lining up with TRBD1. The CDR3 runs 12 residues. V gave up 8 bases and J gave up 7 bases; unmatched junction bases: 2. In germline, CDR1 is SNHLY, CDR2 FYNNEI. The CDR3 sequence is CASGTGTEKLFF. The CDR3, as DNA: TGTGCCAGCGGGACAGGGACTGAAAAACTGTTTTTT.

Here the CDR3 reads CASGIGAGGKTETQYF. CDR3 DNA sequence: TGTGCTAGTGGTATTGGGGCCGGGGGGAAAACAGAGACCCAGTACTTC. The V call is TRBV12-5, the J call TRBJ2-5, with 7 bases lining up with TRBD2. V dropped 5 bases and J dropped 4; count of bases not matched to a gene: 13. CDR3 length: 16 amino acids. Germline loops: CDR1 LGHNT, CDR2 FRNRAP.

This clonotype was found a few times. The chain recombines TRBV4-2 with TRBJ1-4; 9 bases align to TRBD1. Germline CDR1 LGHNA, CDR2 YNFKEQ. The ends lost 3 bases at V and 8 bases at J; junction bases unmatched: 16. CDR3 length: 18 residues. CDR3 DNA sequence: TGTGCCAGCAGCCAGGATTCTCCACCCGGGACAGGGAGCGAAAAACTGTTTTTT. Its protein product is CASSQDSPPGTGSEKLFF.

This clonotype was seen ten or more times. This chain uses TRBV4-3 with TRBJ2-7; D is possibly TRBD2 (6 bases). V was shortened by 5 bases and J by 3 bases, with 11 bases between the two germline ends. The CDR3 consists of 13 residues. Germline V CDR1 and CDR2: LGHNA, YSLEER. CDR3 region: CASSFRLDYEQYF. CDR3 nucleotides: TGCGCCAGCAGCTTCCGACTAGACTACGAGCAGTACTTC.

This clonotype was seen at least ten times. The V and J genes are TRBV7-8 and TRBJ2-7; D is perhaps TRBD2 (5 bases). Looked up from germline, CDR1 is SGHVS and CDR2 is FQNEAQ. The CDR3 length is 14 residues. Trimming stripped 5 bases from V and 3 bases from J, with 14 bases between. The CDR3 region is CASSPPGADYEQYF. Written as DNA, the CDR3 is TGTGCCAGCAGCCCCCCCGGAGCGGACTACGAGCAGTACTTC.

This clonotype was picked up a small number of times. This sequence joins TRBV11-2 and TRBJ2-3; the D call may be TRBD1 or TRBD2 (5 bases each). Trimming removed 6 bases from V and 5 bases from J, with 18 bases in between. Germline V gene sequence: CDR1 SGHAT, CDR2 FQNNGV. This CDR3 contains 15 residues. The CDR3 DNA follows: TGTGCCAGCAGGAGACCAGGGTACGGGGAAGATACGCAGTATTTT. Translation: CASRRPGYGEDTQYF.

This clonotype was seen many times. CDR3 coding DNA: TGTGCCAGCAGCTTAGGTGTCGCTAGCGGGAGGCTGGCCTACAATGAGCAGTTCTTC. This translates into CASSLGVASGRLAYNEQFF. The V and J genes are TRBV7-9 and TRBJ2-1, with TRBD2 identical over 11 bases. This CDR3 has 19 residues. The germline CDR1 and CDR2 sequences are SEHNR and FQNEAQ (reference sequence). The junction had 10 bases not matched to a gene; V was cut back by 1 base and J by 2 bases.

This clonotype was observed many times. For the CDR3, the DNA is TGTGCCAGCAGCTTAACGGGACAGCCCACAGATACGCAGTATTTT. As protein: CASSLTGQPTDTQYF. J is TRBJ2-3 and V is TRBV7-8; 7 nucleotides agree with TRBD1. In germline, CDR1 is SGHVS, CDR2 FQNEAQ. With 2 bases clipped from V and 2 bases from J, the junction kept 4 bases outside the gene matches. CDR3 size: 15 residues.

This clonotype showed up just a few times. This rearrangement joins TRBV4-2 to TRBJ2-1; the D is unclear. Germline CDR1 is LGHNA and CDR2 is YNFKEQ. CDR3 size: 13 residues. V was shortened by 3 bases and J by 5 bases, with 8 bases between the two germline ends. CDR3 protein: CASSQAGHNEQFF. In nucleotides, the CDR3 is TGTGCCAGCAGCCAGGCAGGTCACAATGAGCAGTTCTTC.

This clonotype was counted many times. The CDR3 region is CASSQVATGGGTNEKLFF. CDR3 DNA: TGCGCCAGCAGCCAAGTCGCAACAGGGGGTGGGACTAATGAAAAACTGTTTTTT. The J gene is TRBJ1-4, the V gene TRBV4-3; 8 positions match TRBD1. This CDR3 has 18 residues. Germline loops: CDR1 LGHNA, CDR2 YSLEER. V lost 1 base and J lost 2; bases outside the gene matches: 9.

This clonotype was found a few times. V gene TRBV12-3 or TRBV12-4 combines with J gene TRBJ2-7; tentative D call: TRBD1 (5 bases). V lost 6 bases and J 4 bases, leaving 10 bases between the germline ends. There are 12 residues in the CDR3. The CDR3 DNA reads as TGTGCCAGCAGCACTCCAGGGTACGAGCAGTACTTC. It encodes CASSTPGYEQYF.

This clonotype was detected only a few times. The chain couples TRBV11-3 to TRBJ1-6; no definite D call. Germline lookup yields CDR1 SGHNT and CDR2 YENEEA. The CDR3 spans 13 residues. The V end lost 0 bases, the J end lost 10 bases, and 7 bases lay between the germline ends. DNA for the CDR3: TGTGCCAGCAGCTTAGATCTGCAGTCACCCCTCCACTTT. This codes for CASSLDLQSPLHF.

The chain carries TRBV12-5 and TRBJ2-1, with unresolved D. V was cut by 5 bases and J by 8 bases, with 13 bases left in between. There are 13 residues in the CDR3. The germline V gene encodes CDR1 LGHNT and CDR2 FRNRAP. The chain's CDR3 is CASGPLPSHEQFF. The DNA of the CDR3 is TGTGCTAGTGGTCCGTTACCCTCCCATGAGCAGTTCTTC.

This clonotype was picked up many times. The V call is TRBV7-2, the J call TRBJ1-5; no clear D. Looked up from germline, CDR1 is SGHTA and CDR2 is FQGNSA. The CDR3 is 15 amino acids. With 1 base removed from V and 1 base from J, the gap between germline ends came to 8 bases. CDR3: CASSLGMHSNQPQHF. CDR3 coding DNA: TGTGCCAGCAGCTTAGGGATGCACAGCAATCAGCCCCAGCATTTT.

The sample holds a few counts of this clonotype. The chain employs TRBV5-1 and TRBJ2-4; possible D gene TRBD2, 7 bases. The CDR3 runs to 15 residues. Trimming took off 0 bases at V and 6 bases at J, with 13 bases between the two ends. The germline V gene encodes CDR1 SGHRS and CDR2 YFSETQ. The DNA for the CDR3 is TGCGCCAGCAGCTTGGTACCCGGGGGGCTAAACATTCAGTACTTC. Translating it yields CASSLVPGGLNIQYF.

In the case of this clonotype: Given a much more abundant clone one base away, this may be a read error. Without the conserved terminal phenylalanine or tryptophan, this CDR3 likely stems from a read error. This chain joins TRBV7-2 and TRBJ2-1; D is perhaps TRBD1 (6 bases). Per the germline V gene, CDR1 is SGHTA and CDR2 is FQGNSA. Between the trimmed V and J ends, which lost 5 bases and 7 bases, there was a span of 15 bases. CDR3 length equals 14 residues. The DNA of the CDR3 is TGTGCCAGCAGCCTCATGGGGGCTGGGAATGAGCAGTTCTTA. Protein product: CASSLMGAGNEQFL.

This clonotype has ten or more counts. The chain is built from TRBV6-7 and TRBJ2-1, with TRBD2 matching over 8 bases. TRBV6-7 counts as an open reading frame of uncertain function. The V and J ends lost 11 bases and 2 bases, in that order; junction bases with no gene match: 11. The CDR3 length is 15 residues. The CDR3 sequence is CAGRGSGKAYNEQFF. CDR3 DNA sequence: TGTGCCGGTCGCGGTAGCGGGAAGGCCTACAATGAGCAGTTCTTC.